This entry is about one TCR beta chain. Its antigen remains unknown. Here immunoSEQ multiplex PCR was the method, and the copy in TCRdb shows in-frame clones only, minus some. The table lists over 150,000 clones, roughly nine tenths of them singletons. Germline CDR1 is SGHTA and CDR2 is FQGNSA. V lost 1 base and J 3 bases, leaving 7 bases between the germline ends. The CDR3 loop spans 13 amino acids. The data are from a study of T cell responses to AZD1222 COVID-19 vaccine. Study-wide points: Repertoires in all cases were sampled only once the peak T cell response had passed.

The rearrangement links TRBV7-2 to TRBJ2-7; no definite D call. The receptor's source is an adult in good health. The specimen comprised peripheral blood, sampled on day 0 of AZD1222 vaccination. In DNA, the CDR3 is TGTGCCAGCAGCTTAGAGTGGAACTACGAGCAGTACTTC. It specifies CASSLEWNYEQYF.